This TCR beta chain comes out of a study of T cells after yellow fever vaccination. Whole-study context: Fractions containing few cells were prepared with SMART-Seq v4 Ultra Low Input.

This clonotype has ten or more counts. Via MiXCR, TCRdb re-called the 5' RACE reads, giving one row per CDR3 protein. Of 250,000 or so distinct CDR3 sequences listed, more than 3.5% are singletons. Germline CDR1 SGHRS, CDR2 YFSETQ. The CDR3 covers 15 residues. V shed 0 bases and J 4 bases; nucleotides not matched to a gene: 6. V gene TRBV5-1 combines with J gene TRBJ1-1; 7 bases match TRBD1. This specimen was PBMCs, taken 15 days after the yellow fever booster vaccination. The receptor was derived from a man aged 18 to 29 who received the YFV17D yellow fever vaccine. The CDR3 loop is CASSLGDRIPTEAFF. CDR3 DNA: TGCGCCAGCAGCTTGGGGGACAGAATCCCCACTGAAGCTTTCTTT.